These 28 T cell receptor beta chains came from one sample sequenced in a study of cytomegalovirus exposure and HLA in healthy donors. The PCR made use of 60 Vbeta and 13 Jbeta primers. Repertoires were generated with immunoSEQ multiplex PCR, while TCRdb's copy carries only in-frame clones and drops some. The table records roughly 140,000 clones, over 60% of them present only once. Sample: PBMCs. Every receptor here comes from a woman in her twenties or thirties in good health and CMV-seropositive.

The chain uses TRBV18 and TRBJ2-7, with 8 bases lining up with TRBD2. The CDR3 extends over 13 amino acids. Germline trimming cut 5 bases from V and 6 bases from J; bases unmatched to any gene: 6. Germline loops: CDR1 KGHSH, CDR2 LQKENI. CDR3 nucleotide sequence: TGTGCCAGCTCATCTCGGGAGGGTATCGAGCAGTACTTC. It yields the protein CASSSREGIEQYF.

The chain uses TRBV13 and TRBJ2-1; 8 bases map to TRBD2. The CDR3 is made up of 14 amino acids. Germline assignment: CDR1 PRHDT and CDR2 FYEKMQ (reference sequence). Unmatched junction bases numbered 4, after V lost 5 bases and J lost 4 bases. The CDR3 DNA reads TGTGCCAGCAGCATCCAGCGGGGGTACAATGAGCAGTTCTTC. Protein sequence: CASSIQRGYNEQFF.

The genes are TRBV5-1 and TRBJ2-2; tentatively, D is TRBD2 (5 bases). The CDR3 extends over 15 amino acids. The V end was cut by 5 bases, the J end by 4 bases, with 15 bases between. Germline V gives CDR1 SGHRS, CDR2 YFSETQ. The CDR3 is CASRVGVLGTGELFF. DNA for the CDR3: TGCGCCAGCAGAGTCGGGGTATTAGGCACCGGGGAGCTGTTTTTT.

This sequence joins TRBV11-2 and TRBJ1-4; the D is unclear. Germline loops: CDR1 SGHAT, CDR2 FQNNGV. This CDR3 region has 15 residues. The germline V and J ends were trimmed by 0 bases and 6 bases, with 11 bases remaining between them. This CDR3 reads CASSLDPRGDEKLFF. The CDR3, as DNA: TGTGCCAGCAGCTTAGACCCGAGAGGTGATGAAAAACTGTTTTTT.

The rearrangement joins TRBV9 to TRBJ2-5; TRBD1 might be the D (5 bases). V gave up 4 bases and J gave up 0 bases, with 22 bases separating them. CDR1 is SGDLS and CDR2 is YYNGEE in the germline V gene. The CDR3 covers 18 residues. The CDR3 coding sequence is TGTGCCAGCAGCACCCGTGGACGTAGTGACAGCAACCAAGAGACCCAGTACTTC. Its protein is CASSTRGRSDSNQETQYF.

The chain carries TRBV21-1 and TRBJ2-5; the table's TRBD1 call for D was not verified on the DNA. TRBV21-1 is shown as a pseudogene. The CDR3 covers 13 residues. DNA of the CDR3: TGTGCCAGCAAGGGGACAGCTCAAGAGACCCAGTACTTC. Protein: CASKGTAQETQYF.

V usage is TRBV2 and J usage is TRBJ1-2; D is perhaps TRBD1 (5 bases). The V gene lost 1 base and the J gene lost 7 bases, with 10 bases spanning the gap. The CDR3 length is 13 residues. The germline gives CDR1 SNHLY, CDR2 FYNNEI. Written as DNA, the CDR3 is TGTGCCAGCAGTGAAGGACGGAGGGGTGGCTACACCTTC. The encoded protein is CASSEGRRGGYTF.

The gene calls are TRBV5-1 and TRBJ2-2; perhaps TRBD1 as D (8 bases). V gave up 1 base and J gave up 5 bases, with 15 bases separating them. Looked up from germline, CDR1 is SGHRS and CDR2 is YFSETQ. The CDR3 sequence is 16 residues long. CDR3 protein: CASSLLTQGGTGELFF. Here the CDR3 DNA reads TGCGCCAGCAGCTTGTTAACACAGGGGGGGACCGGGGAGCTGTTTTTT.

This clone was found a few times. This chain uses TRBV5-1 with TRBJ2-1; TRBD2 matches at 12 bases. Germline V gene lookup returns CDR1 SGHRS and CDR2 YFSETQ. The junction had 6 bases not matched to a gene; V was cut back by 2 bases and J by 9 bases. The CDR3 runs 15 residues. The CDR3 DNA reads TGCGCCAGCAGCTTCGGACTAGCGGGATACGGTGAGCAGTTCTTC. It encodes CASSFGLAGYGEQFF.

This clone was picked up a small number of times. Here the CDR3 reads CASSLVGTGSYEQYF. Here the CDR3 DNA reads TGTGCCAGCAGCTTAGTCGGGACAGGTTCCTACGAGCAGTACTTC. This sequence joins TRBV13 and TRBJ2-7; 8 positions match TRBD1. V dropped 1 base and J dropped 1; count of bases not matched to a gene: 3. Germline lookup yields CDR1 PRHDT and CDR2 FYEKMQ (reference sequence). The CDR3 sequence is 15 residues long.

The CDR3 coding sequence is TGTGCCAGCAGAACAGGGGTCTCCTACGAGCAGTACTTC. Translating gives CASRTGVSYEQYF. The chain uses TRBV28 and TRBJ2-7; 7 bases match TRBD1. The J segment lost 0 bases and the V segment lost 6 bases, leaving 2 bases of the junction unmatched. Looked up from germline, CDR1 is MDHEN and CDR2 is SYDVKM. This CDR3 contains 13 residues.

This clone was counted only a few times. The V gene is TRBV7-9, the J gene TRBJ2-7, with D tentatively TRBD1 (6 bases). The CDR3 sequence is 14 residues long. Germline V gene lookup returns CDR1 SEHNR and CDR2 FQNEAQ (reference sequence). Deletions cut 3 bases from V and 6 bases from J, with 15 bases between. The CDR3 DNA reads TGTGCCAGCAGCTTCCCAGGGGAAGTCTTCGAGCAGTACTTC. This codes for CASSFPGEVFEQYF.

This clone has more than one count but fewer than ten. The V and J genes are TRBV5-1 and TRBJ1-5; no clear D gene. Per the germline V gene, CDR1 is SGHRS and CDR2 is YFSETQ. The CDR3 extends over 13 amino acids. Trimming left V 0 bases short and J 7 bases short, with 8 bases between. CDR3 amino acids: CASSLGGWQPQHF. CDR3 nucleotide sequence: TGCGCCAGCAGCTTGGGAGGATGGCAGCCCCAGCATTTT.

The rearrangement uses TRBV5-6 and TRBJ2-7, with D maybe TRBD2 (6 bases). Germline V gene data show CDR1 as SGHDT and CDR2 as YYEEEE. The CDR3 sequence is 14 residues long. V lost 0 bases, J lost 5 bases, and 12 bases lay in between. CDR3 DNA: TGTGCCAGCAGCTTGGTCTGGGGAGGCGACGAGCAGTACTTC. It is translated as CASSLVWGGDEQYF.

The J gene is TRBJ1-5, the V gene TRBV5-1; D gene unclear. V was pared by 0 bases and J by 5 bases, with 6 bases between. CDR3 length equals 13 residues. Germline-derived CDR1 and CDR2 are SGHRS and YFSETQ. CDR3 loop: CASSLGGDQPQHF. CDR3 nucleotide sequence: TGCGCCAGCAGCTTGGGGGGAGATCAGCCCCAGCATTTT. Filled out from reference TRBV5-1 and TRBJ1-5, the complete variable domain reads KAGVTQTPRYLIKTRGQQVTLSCSPISGHRSVSWYQQTPGQGLQFLFEYFSETQRNKGNFPGRFSGRQFSNSRSEMNVSTLELGDSALYLCASSLGGDQPQHFGDGTRLSIL.

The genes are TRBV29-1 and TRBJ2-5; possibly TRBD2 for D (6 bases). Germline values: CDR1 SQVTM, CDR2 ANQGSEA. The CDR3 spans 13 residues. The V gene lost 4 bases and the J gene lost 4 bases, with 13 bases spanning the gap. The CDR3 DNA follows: TGCAGCGTTGCCGGGACTCCGGTAGAGACCCAGTACTTC. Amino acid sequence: CSVAGTPVETQYF. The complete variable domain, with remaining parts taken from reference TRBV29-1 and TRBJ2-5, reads SAVISQKPSRDICQRGTSLTIQCQVDSQVTMMFWYRQQPGQSLTLIATANQGSEATYESGFVIDKFPISRPNLTFSTLTVSNMSPEDSSIYLCSVAGTPVETQYFGPGTRLLVL.

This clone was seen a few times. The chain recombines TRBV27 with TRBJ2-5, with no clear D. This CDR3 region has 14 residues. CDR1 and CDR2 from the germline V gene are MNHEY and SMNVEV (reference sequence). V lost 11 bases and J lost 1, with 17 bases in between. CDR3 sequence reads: CARLVERFQETQYF. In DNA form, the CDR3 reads TGTGCCCGGCTAGTGGAGCGCTTCCAAGAGACCCAGTACTTC.

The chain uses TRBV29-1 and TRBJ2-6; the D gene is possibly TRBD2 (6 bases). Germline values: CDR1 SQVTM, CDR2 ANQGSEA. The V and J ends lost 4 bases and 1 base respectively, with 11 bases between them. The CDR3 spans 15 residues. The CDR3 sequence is CSVVAERSGANVLTF. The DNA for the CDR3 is TGCAGCGTTGTAGCGGAGCGGTCTGGGGCCAACGTCCTGACTTTC.

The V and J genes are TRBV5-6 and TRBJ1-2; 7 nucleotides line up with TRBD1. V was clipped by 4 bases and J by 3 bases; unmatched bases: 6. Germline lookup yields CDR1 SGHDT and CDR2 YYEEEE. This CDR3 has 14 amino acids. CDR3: CASSEGAGDYGYTF. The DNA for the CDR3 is TGTGCCAGCAGCGAGGGGGCGGGTGACTATGGCTACACCTTC. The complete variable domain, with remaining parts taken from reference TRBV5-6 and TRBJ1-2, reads DAGVTQSPTHLIKTRGQQVTLRCSPKSGHDTVSWYQQALGQGPQFIFQYYEEEERQRGNFPDRFSGHQFPNYSSELNVNALLLGDSALYLCASSEGAGDYGYTFGSGTRLTVV.

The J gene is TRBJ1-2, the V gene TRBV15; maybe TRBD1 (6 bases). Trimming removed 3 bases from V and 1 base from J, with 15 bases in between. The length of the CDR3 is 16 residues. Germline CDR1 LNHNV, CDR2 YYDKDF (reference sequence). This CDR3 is CATSRDGRGYNYGYTF. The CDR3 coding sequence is TGTGCCACCAGCAGGGATGGCAGGGGATATAACTATGGCTACACCTTC.

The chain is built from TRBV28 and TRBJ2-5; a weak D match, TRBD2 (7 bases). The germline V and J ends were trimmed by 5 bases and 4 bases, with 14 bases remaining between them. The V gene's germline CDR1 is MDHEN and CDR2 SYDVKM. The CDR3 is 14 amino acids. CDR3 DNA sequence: TGTGCCAGCAGTCGCGGGGGCCGCACAGAGACCCAGTACTTC. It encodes CASSRGGRTETQYF.

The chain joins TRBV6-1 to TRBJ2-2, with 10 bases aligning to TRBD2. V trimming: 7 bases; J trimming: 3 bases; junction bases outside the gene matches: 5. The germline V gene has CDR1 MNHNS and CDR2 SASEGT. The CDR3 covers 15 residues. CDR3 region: CASTWTSGYTGELFF. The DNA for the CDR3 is TGTGCCAGCACTTGGACTAGCGGCTACACCGGGGAGCTGTTTTTT.

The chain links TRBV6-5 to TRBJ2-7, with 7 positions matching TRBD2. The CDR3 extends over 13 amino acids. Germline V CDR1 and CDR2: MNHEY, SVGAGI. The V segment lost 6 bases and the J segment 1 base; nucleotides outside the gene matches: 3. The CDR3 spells CASSLAASYEQYF. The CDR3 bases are TGTGCCAGCAGCCTAGCGGCGTCCTACGAGCAGTACTTC.

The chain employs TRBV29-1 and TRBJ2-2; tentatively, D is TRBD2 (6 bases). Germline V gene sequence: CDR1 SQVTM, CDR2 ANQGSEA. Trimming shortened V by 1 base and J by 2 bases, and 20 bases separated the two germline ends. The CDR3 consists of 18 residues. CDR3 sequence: CSVEGLGLGGINTGELFF. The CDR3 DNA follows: TGCAGCGTTGAAGGGTTGGGTTTGGGGGGTATAAACACCGGGGAGCTGTTTTTT.

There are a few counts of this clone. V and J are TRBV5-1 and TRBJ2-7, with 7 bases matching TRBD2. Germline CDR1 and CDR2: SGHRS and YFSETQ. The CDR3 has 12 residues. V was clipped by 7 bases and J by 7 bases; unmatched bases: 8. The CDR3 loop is CASAVDGREQYF. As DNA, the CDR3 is TGCGCCAGCGCCGTTGACGGGAGGGAGCAGTACTTC. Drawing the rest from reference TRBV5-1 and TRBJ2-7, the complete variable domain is KAGVTQTPRYLIKTRGQQVTLSCSPISGHRSVSWYQQTPGQGLQFLFEYFSETQRNKGNFPGRFSGRQFSNSRSEMNVSTLELGDSALYLCASAVDGREQYFGPGTRLTVT.

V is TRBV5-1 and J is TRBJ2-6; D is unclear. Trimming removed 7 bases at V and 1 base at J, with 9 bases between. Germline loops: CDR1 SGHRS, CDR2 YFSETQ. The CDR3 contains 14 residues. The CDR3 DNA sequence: TGCGCCAGCGAGGCCTCATCTGGGGCCAACGTCCTGACTTTC. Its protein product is CASEASSGANVLTF.

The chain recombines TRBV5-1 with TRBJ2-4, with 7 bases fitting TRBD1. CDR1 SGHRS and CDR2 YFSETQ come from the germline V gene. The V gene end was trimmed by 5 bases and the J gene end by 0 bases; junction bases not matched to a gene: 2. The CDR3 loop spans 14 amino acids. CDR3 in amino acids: CASRGTVAKNIQYF. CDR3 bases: TGCGCCAGCAGAGGGACAGTAGCCAAAAACATTCAGTACTTC.

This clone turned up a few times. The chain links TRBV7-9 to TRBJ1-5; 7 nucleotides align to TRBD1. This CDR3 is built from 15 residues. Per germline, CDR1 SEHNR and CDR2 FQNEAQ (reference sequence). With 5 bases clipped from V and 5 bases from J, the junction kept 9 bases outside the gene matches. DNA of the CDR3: TGTGCCAGCAGCCCAGGGGGGCGGGGACATCAGCCCCAGCATTTT. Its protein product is CASSPGGRGHQPQHF.